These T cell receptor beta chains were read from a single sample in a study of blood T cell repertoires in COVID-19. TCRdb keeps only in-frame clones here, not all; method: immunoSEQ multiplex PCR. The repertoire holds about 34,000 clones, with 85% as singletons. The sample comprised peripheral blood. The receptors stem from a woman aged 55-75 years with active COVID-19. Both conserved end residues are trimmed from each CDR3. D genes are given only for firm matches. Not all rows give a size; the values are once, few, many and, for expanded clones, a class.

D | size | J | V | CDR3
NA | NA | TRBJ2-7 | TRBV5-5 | ASSQRTAYEQY
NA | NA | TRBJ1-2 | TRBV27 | ASSPPGSYGYT
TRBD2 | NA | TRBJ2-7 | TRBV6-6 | ASIRGEGSSYEQY
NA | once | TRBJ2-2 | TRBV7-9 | ASSYGSGELF
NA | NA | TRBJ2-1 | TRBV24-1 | ATRDGAIGGQF
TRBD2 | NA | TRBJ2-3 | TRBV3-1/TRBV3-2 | ASSYSGMGADTQY
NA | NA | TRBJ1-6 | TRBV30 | AWGHLNSPLH
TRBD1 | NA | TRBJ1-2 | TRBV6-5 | ASRRQGSYT
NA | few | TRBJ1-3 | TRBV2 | ASSEPRAGNTIY
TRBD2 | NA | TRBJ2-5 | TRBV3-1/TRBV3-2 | ASSQSPTSVVSETQY
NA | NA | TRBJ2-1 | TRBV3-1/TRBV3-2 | ASSQVTQGHYNEQF
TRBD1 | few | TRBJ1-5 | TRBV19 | ASNRQGDNQPQH
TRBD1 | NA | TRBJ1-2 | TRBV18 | ASSPNRGLEGYT
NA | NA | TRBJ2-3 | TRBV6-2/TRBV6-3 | ASSYVTSTDTQY
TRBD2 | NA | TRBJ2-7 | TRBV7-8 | ASNPETSGYEQY
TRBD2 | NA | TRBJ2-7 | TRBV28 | ASRGWREGHHEQY
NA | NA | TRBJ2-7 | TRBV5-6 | ASSLAGLLSTYEQY
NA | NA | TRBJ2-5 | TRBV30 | AWSVYGGETQY
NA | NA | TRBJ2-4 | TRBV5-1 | ASSLAGTLIAKNIQY
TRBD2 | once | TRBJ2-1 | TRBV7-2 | ASSPDPTSGGEKF
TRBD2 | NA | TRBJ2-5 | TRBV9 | ASSEGGLADQETQY
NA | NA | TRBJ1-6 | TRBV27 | ASSLYPRNSPLH
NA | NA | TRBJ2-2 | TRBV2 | ASSEAAAGTTNTGELF
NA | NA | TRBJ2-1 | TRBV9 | ASSVGFEHEQF
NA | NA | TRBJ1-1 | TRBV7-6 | ASSPRWGGRNTEAF
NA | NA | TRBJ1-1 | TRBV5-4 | ASSLGPSTYQAF
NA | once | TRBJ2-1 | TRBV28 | ASSPLNEQF
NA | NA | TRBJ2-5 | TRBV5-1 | ASSFSPTSFHGETQY
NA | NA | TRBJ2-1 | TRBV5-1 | ASSFDNNEQF
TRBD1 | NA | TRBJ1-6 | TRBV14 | ASRTGFISPLH
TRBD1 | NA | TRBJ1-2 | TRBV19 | ASSQGGAGNYGYT
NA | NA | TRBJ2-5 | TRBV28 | ASSQGNRETQY
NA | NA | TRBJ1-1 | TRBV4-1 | ASTVRQNTEAF
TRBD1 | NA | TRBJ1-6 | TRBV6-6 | ASSRGQGESISNSPLH
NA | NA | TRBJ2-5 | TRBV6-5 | ASQGQETQY
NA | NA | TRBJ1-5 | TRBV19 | ASSIMVRATNQPQH
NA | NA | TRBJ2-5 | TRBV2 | ASKGGALTQY
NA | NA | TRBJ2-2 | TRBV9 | ASSVSGDRELF
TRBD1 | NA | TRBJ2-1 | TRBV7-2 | ASKHRDSPPNEQF
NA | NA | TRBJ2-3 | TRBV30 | AWSVYRDTQY
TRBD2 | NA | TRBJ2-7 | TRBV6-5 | ASRLASAYEQY
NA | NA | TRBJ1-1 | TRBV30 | AWSSWNTEAF
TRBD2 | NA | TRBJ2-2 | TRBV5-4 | ASSLYQRETGELF
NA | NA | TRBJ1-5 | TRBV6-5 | ASRNGGGNQPQH
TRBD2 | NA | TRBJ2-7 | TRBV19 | ASSNLASGRANPEQY
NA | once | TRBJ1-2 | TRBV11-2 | ASSLDWATTDGYT
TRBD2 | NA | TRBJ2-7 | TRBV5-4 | ASSFVSGSREQY
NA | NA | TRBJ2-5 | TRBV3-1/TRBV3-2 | ASSPRQIRRVGTQY
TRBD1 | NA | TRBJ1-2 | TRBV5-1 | ASSSTGVYGYT
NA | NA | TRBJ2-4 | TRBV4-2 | ASSQEVAPSIQY
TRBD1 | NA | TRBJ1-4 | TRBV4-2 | ASSHSQGLNEKLF
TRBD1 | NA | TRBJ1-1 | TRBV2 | ASTRDRNTEAF
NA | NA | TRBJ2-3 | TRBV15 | ATSRFGLPSSTDTQY
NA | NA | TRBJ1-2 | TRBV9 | ASSVGVHATVYGYT
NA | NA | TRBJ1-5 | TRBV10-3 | AISDLYNQPQH
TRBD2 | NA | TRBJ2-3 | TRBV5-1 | ASSTSGTSGGSDTQY
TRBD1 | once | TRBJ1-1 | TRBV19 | ASSGQRNTEAF
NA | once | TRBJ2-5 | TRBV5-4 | ASSLAVGGTQY
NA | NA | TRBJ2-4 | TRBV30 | AWSAGTLQY